This TCR beta chain derives from a study of cytomegalovirus exposure and HLA in healthy donors. Details on this clone: Antigen specificity is unknown.

The V segment lost 2 bases and the J segment 4 bases; nucleotides outside the gene matches: 3. Looked up from germline, CDR1 is MRHNA and CDR2 is SNTAGT. The CDR3 contains 15 residues. 60 Vbeta and 13 Jbeta primers were used in PCR. Under the authors' procedure: Unique TCR beta chains numbered about 80 million in a later analysis, with about 9.9 million shared. Measured with immunoSEQ multiplex PCR; TCRdb has only the in-frame clones, and not every one. V and J calls and clone size are given by that table; D and trimming were obtained from the DNA. The sample lists almost 95,000 clones; around 69% were seen once. Study-level findings and limits: 87-base-pair reads could not separate some V segments, including TRBV6-2 and TRBV6-3.

The rearrangement joins TRBV6-4 to TRBJ2-3; TRBD2 matches 10 bases. The sample was PBMCs. The sequence was obtained from a man aged 25 to 40 in good health and CMV-seronegative. The chain's CDR3 is CASSDSGGAPDTQYF. As DNA, the CDR3 is TGTGCCAGCAGTGACAGCGGGGGGGCCCCAGATACGCAGTATTTT.